This T cell receptor beta chain derives from a study of blood T cell repertoires in COVID-19. V was clipped by 2 bases and J by 0 bases, with 15 bases between them. The CDR3 covers 17 residues. Germline V gives CDR1 SGHVS, CDR2 FNYEAQ. Methods used by the authors: Amplification of reference gene primers was used by the study to estimate nucleated cell counts. The assay was immunoSEQ multiplex PCR, and TCRdb's table has in-frame clones only and misses some. The D gene and trimming were derived from the DNA, and the V and J assignments and clone size from that table. The data contain around 190,000 clones, roughly 80% of them singletons.

The rearrangement joins TRBV7-6 to TRBJ2-3, with D perhaps TRBD1 (5 bases). Sequencing used peripheral blood. This receptor was obtained from a human donor in a cohort sampled during active COVID-19. The CDR3 nucleotides are TGTGCCAGCAGCTTACGCAGGGCATCCTGGAGCACAGATACGCAGTATTTT. Translating it yields CASSLRRASWSTDTQYF.